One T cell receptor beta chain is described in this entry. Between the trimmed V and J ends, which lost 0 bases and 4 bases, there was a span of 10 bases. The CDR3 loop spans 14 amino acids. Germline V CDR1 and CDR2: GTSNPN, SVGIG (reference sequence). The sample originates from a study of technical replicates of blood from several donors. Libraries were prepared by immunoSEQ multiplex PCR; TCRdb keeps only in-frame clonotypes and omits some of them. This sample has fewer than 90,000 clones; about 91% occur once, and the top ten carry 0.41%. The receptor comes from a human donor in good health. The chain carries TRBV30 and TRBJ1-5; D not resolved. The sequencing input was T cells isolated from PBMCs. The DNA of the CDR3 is TGTGCCTGGAGTGTACTAGGGATTAATCAGCCCCAGCATTTT. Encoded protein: CAWSVLGINQPQHF.